The 13 T cell receptor beta chains presented below share a single source sample, sequenced in a study of pediatric ulcerative colitis. Rectal tissue came from one to two pinch biopsies taken at colonoscopy. Repertoires were generated with immunoSEQ multiplex PCR, while TCRdb's copy carries only in-frame clones and drops some. The data hold tens of thousands of clones, with more than 70% observed a single time. Sequencing input: gut tissue. The receptors originated from a boy aged 5-17 years with moderate ulcerative colitis.

The chain combines TRBV6-1 with TRBJ2-3; 13 bases match TRBD2. J lost 7 bases, V lost 2 bases, and 3 bases had no gene match. This CDR3 is built from 15 residues. Germline CDR1 is MNHNS and CDR2 is SASEGT. The CDR3 DNA follows: TGTGCCAGCAGTGAAACTAGCGGGGGGGCCAATACGCAGTATTTT. Its protein product is CASSETSGGANTQYF.

This clone has more than one count but fewer than ten. The CDR3 here is CASSLARNYGYTF. CDR3 sequence (DNA): TGTGCCAGCAGCTTAGCCAGAAACTATGGCTACACCTTC. The genes are TRBV7-2 and TRBJ1-2, with D unclear. V lost 0 bases, J lost 2 bases, and 4 bases lay in between. Germline V gene lookup returns CDR1 SGHTA and CDR2 FQGNSA. The CDR3 contains 13 residues.

V is TRBV5-1 and J is TRBJ2-3; 9 nucleotides align to TRBD1. V lost 4 bases and J lost 3; bases outside the gene matches: 6. The CDR3 contains 15 residues. Germline-derived CDR1 and CDR2 are SGHRS and YFSETQ. The CDR3 DNA reads as TGCGCCAGCAGCCTTCCGGGACAGGGTACAGATACGCAGTATTTT. Its protein is CASSLPGQGTDTQYF.

This chain joins TRBV7-6 and TRBJ2-6; 10 bases agree with TRBD1. The ends lost 5 bases at V and 0 bases at J; junction bases unmatched: 4. The CDR3 covers 17 residues. CDR1 is SGHVS and CDR2 is FNYEAQ in the germline V gene. The CDR3 spells CASSQWTGGSGANVLTF. The CDR3 coding sequence is TGTGCCAGCAGCCAGTGGACAGGGGGCTCTGGGGCCAACGTCCTGACTTTC.

The chain couples TRBV9 to TRBJ2-5; 8 nucleotides agree with TRBD1. The CDR3 consists of 12 residues. Germline V CDR1 and CDR2: SGDLS, YYNGEE. After removal of 7 bases from V and 6 bases from J, the junction contained 5 bases not matched to a gene. As DNA, the CDR3 is TGTGCCAGCCGCGACAGGGGACAGACCCAGTACTTC. Its protein product is CASRDRGQTQYF. The whole variable domain, filled in from reference TRBV9 and TRBJ2-5, reads DSGVTQTPKHLITATGQRVTLRCSPRSGDLSVYWYQQSLDQGLQFLIQYYNGEERAKGNILERFSAQQFPDLHSELNLSSLELGDSALYFCASRDRGQTQYFGPGTRLLVL.

The CDR3 spells CASSISGGLSSYEQYF. The DNA of the CDR3 is TGTGCCAGCAGCATTTCAGGGGGCCTCAGCTCCTACGAGCAGTACTTC. The chain couples TRBV7-6 to TRBJ2-7, with 8 bases that match TRBD1. The germline V gene has CDR1 SGHVS and CDR2 FNYEAQ. V shed 5 bases and J 0 bases; nucleotides not matched to a gene: 9. The CDR3 has 16 amino acids.

The rearrangement joins TRBV7-2 to TRBJ2-3, with 10 nucleotides matching TRBD2. The CDR3 runs 17 residues. The J segment lost 4 bases and the V segment lost 1 base, leaving 8 bases of the junction unmatched. The germline gives CDR1 SGHTA, CDR2 FQGNSA. The CDR3 coding sequence is TGTGCCAGCAGCTTAGTCCTAGCGGGGGTTGGGGCAGATACGCAGTATTTT. The encoded protein is CASSLVLAGVGADTQYF.

This chain joins TRBV5-1 and TRBJ1-1; no clear D. There are 14 residues in the CDR3. The V end lost 0 bases, the J end lost 1 base, and 7 bases lay between the germline ends. Per germline, CDR1 SGHRS and CDR2 YFSETQ. This CDR3 reads CASSLERGNTEAFF. DNA of the CDR3: TGCGCCAGCAGCTTGGAACGGGGGAACACTGAAGCTTTCTTT.

J is TRBJ2-7 and V is TRBV5-4; tentatively, D is TRBD1 or TRBD2 (6 bases each). The V gene lost 4 bases and the J gene lost 2 bases, with 16 bases spanning the gap. The CDR3 spans 15 residues. In germline, CDR1 is SGHNT, CDR2 YYREEE (reference sequence). CDR3 sequence: CASSKLGGGPYEQYF. CDR3 sequence (DNA): TGTGCCAGCAGCAAGTTAGGGGGAGGCCCCTACGAGCAGTACTTC.

Note on this clone: The same CDR3 also results from other DNA sequences found in this sample. The chain uses TRBV19 and TRBJ2-7; 9 bases agree with TRBD2. CDR1 is LNHDA and CDR2 is SQIVND in the germline V gene (reference sequence). This CDR3 is built from 15 residues. The J segment lost 2 bases and the V segment lost 4 bases, leaving 6 bases of the junction unmatched. The CDR3 here is CASSRLAGDTYEQYF. In DNA form, the CDR3 reads TGTGCCAGTAGTAGATTAGCGGGGGATACCTACGAGCAGTACTTC.

The J gene is TRBJ1-1, the V gene TRBV28; D gene unclear. Trimming stripped 2 bases from V and 2 bases from J, with 9 bases between. The germline V gene encodes CDR1 MDHEN and CDR2 SYDVKM. The CDR3 totals 14 residues. Here the CDR3 DNA reads TGTGCCAGCAGTTTACAGCAGGTCAACACTGAAGCTTTCTTT. Its translation: CASSLQQVNTEAFF.

V is TRBV30 and J is TRBJ1-2; unclear D gene. V lost 1 base and J lost 4, with 10 bases in between. Germline CDR1 is GTSNPN and CDR2 is SVGIG (reference sequence). CDR3 length: 13 residues. In DNA, the CDR3 is TGTGCCTGGAGTGGAAACAAGTTCTATGGCTACACCTTC. Translated, it gives CAWSGNKFYGYTF.

This chain joins TRBV7-8 and TRBJ2-3; 8 bases match TRBD2. The CDR3 is 17 amino acids. With V trimmed by 3 bases and J by 2 bases, 10 bases remained unmatched. Germline assignment: CDR1 SGHVS and CDR2 FQNEAQ. CDR3 region: CASSFLFAGGYTDTQYF. CDR3 DNA sequence: TGTGCCAGCAGCTTTTTGTTTGCGGGAGGATACACAGATACGCAGTATTTT. Based on the CDR3 plus reference TRBV7-8 and TRBJ2-3, the full variable domain is GAGVSQSPRYKVAKRGQDVALRCDPISGHVSLFWYQQALGQGPEFLTYFQNEAQLDKSGLPSDRFFAERPEGSVSTLKIQRTQQEDSAVYLCASSFLFAGGYTDTQYFGPGTRLTVL.